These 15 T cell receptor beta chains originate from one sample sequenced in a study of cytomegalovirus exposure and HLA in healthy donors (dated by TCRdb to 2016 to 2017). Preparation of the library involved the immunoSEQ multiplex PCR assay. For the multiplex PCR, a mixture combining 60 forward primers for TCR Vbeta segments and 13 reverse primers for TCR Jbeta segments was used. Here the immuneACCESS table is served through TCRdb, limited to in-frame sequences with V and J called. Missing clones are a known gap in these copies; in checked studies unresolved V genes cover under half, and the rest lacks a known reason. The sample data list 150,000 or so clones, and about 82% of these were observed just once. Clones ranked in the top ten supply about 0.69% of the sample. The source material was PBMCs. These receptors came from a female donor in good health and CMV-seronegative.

This chain's CDR3 is CASSLAIAEDTDTQYF. The CDR3 bases are TGCGCCAGCAGCTTGGCCATAGCGGAAGACACAGATACGCAGTATTTT. The chain joins TRBV5-1 to TRBJ2-3; a weak D match, TRBD2 (6 bases). The germline CDR1 and CDR2 sequences are SGHRS and YFSETQ. Trimming cost V 0 bases and J 2 bases, with 13 bases left between them. CDR3 length equals 16 residues.

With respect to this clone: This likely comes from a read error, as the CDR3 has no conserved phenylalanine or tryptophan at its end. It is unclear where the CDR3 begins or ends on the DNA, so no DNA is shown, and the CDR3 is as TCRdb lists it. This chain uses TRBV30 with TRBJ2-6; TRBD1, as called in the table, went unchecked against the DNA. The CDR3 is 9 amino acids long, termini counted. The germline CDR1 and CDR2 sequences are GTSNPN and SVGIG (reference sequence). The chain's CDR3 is CAWSRAADE.

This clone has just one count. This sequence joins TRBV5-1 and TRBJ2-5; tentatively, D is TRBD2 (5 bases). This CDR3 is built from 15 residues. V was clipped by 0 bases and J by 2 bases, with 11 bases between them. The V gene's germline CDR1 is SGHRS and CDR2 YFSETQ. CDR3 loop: CASSLAQRRQETQYF. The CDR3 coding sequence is TGCGCCAGCAGCTTGGCCCAGCGGAGGCAAGAGACCCAGTACTTC.

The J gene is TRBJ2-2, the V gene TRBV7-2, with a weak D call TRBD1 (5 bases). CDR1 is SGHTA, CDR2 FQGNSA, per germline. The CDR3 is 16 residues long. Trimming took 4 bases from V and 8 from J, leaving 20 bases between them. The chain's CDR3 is CASSYSGSTVSGELFF. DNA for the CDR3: TGTGCCAGCAGCTACTCAGGGTCGACGGTCTCGGGGGAGCTGTTTTTT.

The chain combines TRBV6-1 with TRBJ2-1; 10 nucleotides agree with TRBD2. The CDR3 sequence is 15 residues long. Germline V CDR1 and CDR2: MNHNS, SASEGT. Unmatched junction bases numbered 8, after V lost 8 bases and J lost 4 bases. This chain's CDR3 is CASVKRGGPYNEQFF. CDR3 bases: TGTGCCAGCGTGAAGCGGGGGGGCCCTTACAATGAGCAGTTCTTC.

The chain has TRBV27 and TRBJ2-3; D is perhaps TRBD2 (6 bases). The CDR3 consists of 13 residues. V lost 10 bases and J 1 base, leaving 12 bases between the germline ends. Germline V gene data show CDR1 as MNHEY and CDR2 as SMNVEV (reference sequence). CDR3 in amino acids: CATRLGGTDTQYF. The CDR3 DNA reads TGTGCCACCCGACTAGGGGGCACAGATACGCAGTATTTT.

CDR3 bases: TGCGCCAGCAGCCAAGAACAGTCGAGCTCCTACGAGCAGTACTTC. Protein product: CASSQEQSSSYEQYF. The chain uses TRBV4-3 and TRBJ2-7; D not certain. Germline loops: CDR1 LGHNA, CDR2 YSLEER. CDR3 length equals 15 residues. V dropped 0 bases and J dropped 0 bases, with 9 bases sitting between them.

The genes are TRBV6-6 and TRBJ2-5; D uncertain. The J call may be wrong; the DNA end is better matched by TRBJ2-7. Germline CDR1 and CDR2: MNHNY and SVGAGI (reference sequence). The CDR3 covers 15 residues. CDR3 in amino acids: CASSDMSLSSYEQYF. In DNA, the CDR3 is TGTGCCAGCAGCGACATGAGCCTAAGCTCCTACGAGCAGTACTTC.

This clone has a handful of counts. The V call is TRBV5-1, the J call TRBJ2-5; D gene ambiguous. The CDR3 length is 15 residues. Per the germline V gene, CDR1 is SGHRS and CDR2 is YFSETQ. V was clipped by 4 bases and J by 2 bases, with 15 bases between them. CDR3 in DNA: TGCGCCAGCAGCCCCCCTACACAGTATCAAGAGACCCAGTACTTC. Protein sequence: CASSPPTQYQETQYF.

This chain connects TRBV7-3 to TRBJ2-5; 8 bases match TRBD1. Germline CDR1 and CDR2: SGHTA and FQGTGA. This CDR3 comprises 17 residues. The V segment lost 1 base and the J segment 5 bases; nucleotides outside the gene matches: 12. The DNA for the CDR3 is TGTGCCAGCAGCTTAATTGGCCAGGGGGCGTTTGGGGAGACCCAGTACTTC. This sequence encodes CASSLIGQGAFGETQYF.

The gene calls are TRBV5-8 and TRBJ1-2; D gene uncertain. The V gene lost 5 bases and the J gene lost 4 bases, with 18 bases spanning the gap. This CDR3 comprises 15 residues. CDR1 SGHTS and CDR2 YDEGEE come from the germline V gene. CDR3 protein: CASSTPPQASYGYTF. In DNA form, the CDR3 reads TGTGCCAGCAGTACCCCCCCCCAGGCCAGCTATGGCTACACCTTC.

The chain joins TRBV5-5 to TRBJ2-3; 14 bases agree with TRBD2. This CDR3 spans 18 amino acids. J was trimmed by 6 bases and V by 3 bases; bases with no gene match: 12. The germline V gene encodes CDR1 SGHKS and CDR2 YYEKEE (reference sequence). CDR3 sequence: CASSSWTSGGTMGDTQYF. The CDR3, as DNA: TGTGCCAGCAGCTCGTGGACTAGCGGGGGGACGATGGGGGATACGCAGTATTTT.

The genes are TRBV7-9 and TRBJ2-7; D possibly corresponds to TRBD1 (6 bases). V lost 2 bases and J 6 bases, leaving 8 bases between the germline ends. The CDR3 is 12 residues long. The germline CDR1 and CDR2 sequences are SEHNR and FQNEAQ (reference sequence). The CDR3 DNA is TGTGCCAGCAGCTTACAGGGGCTCGAGCAGTACTTC. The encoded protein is CASSLQGLEQYF.

This CDR3 reads CAVSKGVPNYGYTF. In DNA, the CDR3 is TGTGCCGTCTCCAAGGGGGTCCCTAACTATGGCTACACCTTC. V and J are TRBV28 and TRBJ1-2; D may be TRBD1 (6 bases). The CDR3 has 14 amino acids. V lost 11 bases and J 0 bases, leaving 16 bases between the germline ends. Germline CDR1 reads MDHEN; CDR2 reads SYDVKM.

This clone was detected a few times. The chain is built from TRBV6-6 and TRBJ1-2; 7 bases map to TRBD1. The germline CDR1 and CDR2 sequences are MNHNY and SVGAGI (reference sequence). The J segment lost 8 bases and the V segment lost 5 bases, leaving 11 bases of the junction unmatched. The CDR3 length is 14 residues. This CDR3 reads CASSPGQASGGYTF. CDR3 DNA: TGTGCCAGCAGTCCCGGACAGGCCAGTGGGGGCTACACCTTC.